The present entry profiles one T cell receptor (beta chain) with its context. Its target is unknown. The data stem from a study of Tregs in tolerant kidney transplant recipients. General study results and limits: Validation in larger populations is needed because few patients were studied. No direct test of biological reproducibility was done here.

V dropped 5 bases and J dropped 5; count of bases not matched to a gene: 5. Germline-derived CDR1 and CDR2 are MNHNS and SASEGT. CDR3 length: 15 amino acids. CD4+CD25+CD127- Tregs, CD4+CD25- non-Tregs, CD4 and CD8 cells were sorted. Generated by immunoSEQ multiplex PCR, the TCRdb table keeps only in-frame clones and is missing some. Of hundreds of thousands of clones listed, more than 65% were seen once; the top ten hold about 0.68%. Sequencing was performed on CD4+ T cells from blood. This sequence was found in a human donor in good health. The V and J genes are TRBV6-1 and TRBJ2-1, with TRBD2 identical over 11 bases. The CDR3 nucleotides read TGTGCCAGCAGTCTTAGCGGGAGGGCCCACAATGAGCAGTTCTTC. Translating it yields CASSLSGRAHNEQFF.